Listed below are T cell receptor beta chains from one sample, sequenced in a study of blood T cells in healthy people across ages. TCRdb fed the 5' RACE reads into MiXCR, producing one record per CDR3 protein. The table includes approximately 850,000 distinct CDR3 sequences, 40% to 50% detected once. Source material: blood. These TCRs come from a man aged 60-69 years in good health. Both conserved end residues are trimmed from each CDR3. For some rows the clone size is stated as once, few or many, or as a class when expanded; others skip it.

clone_size,j_call,v_call,cdr3_aa
few,TRBJ2-5,TRBV6-5,ASGSDYGGETQY
NA,TRBJ2-7,TRBV7-2,ASSPQVTSTLYEQY
NA,TRBJ1-2,TRBV7-2,ASSSHRVDGYT
NA,NA,TRBV6-5,ASSYSSAGGWETQY
once,TRBJ1-2,TRBV6-4,ASSDSAGNNYGYT
few,TRBJ2-3,TRBV4-3,ASSQEVVTTNEYTDTQY
NA,NA,TRBV7-2,ASSLGASGGYTSPETQY
NA,TRBJ1-6,TRBV7-3,ASSLNPQGGSPLH
NA,TRBJ2-7,TRBV7-2,ASSLVWDYEQY
NA,TRBJ1-1,TRBV7-9,ASSSPGTANTEAF
NA,TRBJ1-3,TRBV20-1,SARGRVEGTIY
NA,TRBJ1-6,TRBV6-2/TRBV6-3,ASRPSGENGSPLH
NA,TRBJ2-6,TRBV6-5,ASSYVVYGANVLT
few,TRBJ2-1,TRBV20-1,SAPLSSGGAHDRDNEQF
many,TRBJ2-3,TRBV7-2,ASSPTQDTQY
few,TRBJ2-7,TRBV28,ASSLPGDPQGGYEQY
NA,TRBJ2-1,TRBV6-6,ASSSPGEQF
NA,TRBJ2-1,TRBV3-1,ASSQGRTHNEQF
NA,TRBJ2-3,TRBV5-1,ASSWAALRDTQY
few,TRBJ2-1,TRBV12-3/TRBV12-4,ASSHVKGVGRGSYNEQF
few,TRBJ2-4,TRBV28,ATLKSAKNIQY
NA,NA,TRBV7-9,ASSVSDLYEQY
few,TRBJ2-1,TRBV9,ASSGLASSSYNEQF
NA,TRBJ2-7,TRBV24-1,ATSSTSQLAGDYNEQY
few,TRBJ2-5,TRBV20-1,SARGRQPQETQY
NA,TRBJ2-3,TRBV7-2,ASSVYLAGGTGDTQY